This T cell receptor (beta chain) emerged from a study of regulatory T cells in long-lasting Graves disease. Study conclusions and caveats: Whereas nearly 1,000 public clonotypes were shared by new patients, persistent patients shared more, at a few thousand.

CDR3 regions were amplified by Arm-PCR using iRepertoire HTBI primers to build TCR beta libraries. TCRdb called the multiplex PCR reads again in MiXCR, with one record for every CDR3 protein. The table shows 500,000 to 800,000 distinct CDR3 sequences, with 25% to 35% occurring only once. A note on this clonotype: The antigen is unknown.

Time point described: persistent/refractory GD, antithyroid drugs over 5 years with positive TRAb. Researchers made the TCR library from RNA that was extracted from PBMCs. Patients all came to the study from an endocrinology department in Xi'an, China. The germline gives CDR1 MDHEN, CDR2 SYDVKM. The V gene lost 7 bases and the J gene lost 5 bases, with 14 bases spanning the gap. The CDR3 is made up of 13 amino acids. This specimen consisted of peripheral blood mononuclear cells (PBMCs), obtained when the disease was refractory, from a patient treated with antithyroid drugs. This chain connects TRBV28 to TRBJ2-5; no clear D gene. This TCR came from a female donor with Graves disease. The chain's CDR3 is CASTRTLGETQYF. DNA for the CDR3: TGTGCCAGCACCCGGACCTTGGGGGAGACCCAGTACTTC. Using reference TRBV28 and TRBJ2-5 for the parts outside the CDR3, the full variable domain is DVKVTQSSRYLVKRTGEKVFLECVQDMDHENMFWYRQDPGLGLRLIYFSYDVKMKEKGDIPEGYSVSREKKERFSLILESASTNQTSMYLCASTRTLGETQYFGPGTRLLVL.